Listed below are T cell receptor beta chains from one sample, sequenced in a study of beta chain features in type 1 diabetes. Assay: immunoSEQ multiplex PCR; the TCRdb copy retains only in-frame clones and omits some. The profile shows about 12,000 clones, roughly half of them singletons. Sequencing used stem cell memory CD4+ T cells from blood. These receptors originate from a man in his late teens or twenties in good health. The CDR3 runs from the conserved cysteine through the conserved F or W. A D gene is named only where the DNA matches it firmly. Only part of the rows carry a size: once, few, many, or a class if the clone is expanded.

abundance	j_gene	v_gene	d_gene	CDR3aa	CDR3nt
NA	TRBJ2-1	TRBV15	TRBD2	CATSRDTSGGAREQFF	TGTGCCACCAGCAGGGATACTAGCGGGGGGGCAAGGGAGCAGTTCTTC
few	TRBJ2-2	TRBV23-1	NA	CASSPATRGTGELFF	TGCGCCAGCAGTCCCGCTACCCGGGGTACCGGGGAGCTGTTTTTT
once	TRBJ1-2	TRBV25-1	NA	CASSELYLGRIGYTF	TGTGCCAGCAGTGAATTGTACTTGGGGAGGATTGGCTACACCTTC
NA	TRBJ1-2	TRBV7-2	TRBD1	CASSLGAGGAVYGYTF	TGTGCCAGCAGCTTAGGGGCAGGGGGCGCAGTCTATGGCTACACCTTC
few	TRBJ1-4	TRBV7-2	TRBD1	CASSYRGVNEKLFF	TGTGCCAGCAGCTACAGGGGTGTTAATGAAAAACTGTTTTTT
NA	TRBJ1-5	TRBV6-5	NA	CASRRENQPQHF	TGTGCCAGCAGACGGGAGAATCAGCCCCAGCATTTT
NA	TRBJ2-7	TRBV5-4	NA	CASSQGLTGFEQYF	TGCGCCAGCAGCCAAGGACTGACTGGGTTCGAGCAGTACTTC
NA	TRBJ1-3	TRBV19	NA	CATTDYPSGNTIYF	TGTGCCACGACGGACTACCCCTCTGGAAACACCATATATTTT
NA	TRBJ1-5	TRBV15	TRBD1	CATSSTTTGGFYQPQHF	TGTGCCACCAGCAGTACCACGACAGGGGGCTTTTATCAGCCCCAGCATTTT
once	TRBJ1-1	TRBV5-1	NA	CASSFTGSAGTEAFF	TGCGCCAGCAGCTTTACAGGGTCTGCGGGCACTGAAGCTTTCTTT
few	TRBJ1-2	TRBV11-2	TRBD1	CASKQGFDSLFYGYTF	TGTGCCAGCAAACAGGGGTTCGACAGCCTCTTCTATGGCTACACCTTC
NA	TRBJ2-5	TRBV5-1	NA	CASSRDSLETQYF	TGCGCCAGCAGCAGGGACTCCTTAGAGACCCAGTACTTC
once	TRBJ2-3	TRBV6-5	NA	CASSYGPGTDTQYF	TGTGCCAGCAGTTACGGGCCGGGGACAGATACGCAGTATTTT
few	TRBJ1-6	TRBV5-1	TRBD1	CASSLRQGADSPLHF	TGCGCCAGCAGCTTGAGGCAGGGGGCGGATTCACCCCTCCACTTT
NA	TRBJ2-2	TRBV27	TRBD1	CASSSWDRVNTGELFF	TGTGCCAGCAGTTCGTGGGACAGAGTAAACACCGGGGAGCTGTTTTTT
NA	TRBJ2-7	TRBV9	TRBD1	CASGRDRASYEQYF	TGTGCCAGCGGCCGGGACAGGGCCTCCTACGAGCAGTACTTC
once	TRBJ2-7	TRBV21-1	NA	CASSKGRTGARYEQYF	TGTGCCAGCAGCAAAGGTCGGACAGGGGCCCGGTACGAGCAGTACTTC
NA	TRBJ1-4	TRBV2	NA	CASSERGADEKLFF	TGTGCCAGCAGTGAACGGGGGGCCGATGAAAAACTGTTTTTT
NA	TRBJ2-1	TRBV7-2	TRBD2	CASSLSAGGLSNEQFF	TGTGCCAGCAGCTTATCGGCGGGGGGGTTATCCAATGAGCAGTTCTTC
NA	TRBJ2-5	TRBV6-1	TRBD1	CASSVDRGTETQYF	TGTGCCAGCAGTGTGGACAGGGGAACGGAGACCCAGTACTTC
NA	TRBJ1-2	TRBV18	TRBD1	CASSPPAGQGFGYTF	TGTGCCAGCTCACCCCCGGCCGGACAGGGATTTGGCTACACCTTC
NA	TRBJ2-1	TRBV7-9	TRBD2	CASSSLGLAGSSYNEQFF	TGTGCCAGCAGCTCTCTAGGACTAGCGGGAAGCTCCTACAATGAGCAGTTCTTC
NA	TRBJ2-7	TRBV4-1	NA	CASSLPGDPIYEQYF	TGCGCCAGCAGCCTTCCAGGGGACCCTATCTACGAGCAGTACTTC
NA	TRBJ2-2	TRBV5-1	TRBD1	CASSLTGTGGLGELFF	TGCGCCAGCAGCTTAACCGGGACAGGGGGCCTTGGGGAGCTGTTTTTT
NA	TRBJ2-7	TRBV4-3	NA	CASSQDPAFGRDYEQYF	TGCGCCAGCAGCCAAGATCCCGCGTTCGGCAGGGACTACGAGCAGTACTTC
NA	TRBJ2-2	TRBV9	TRBD2	CASSPHASGGSGELFF	TGTGCCAGCAGCCCCCATGCGAGCGGGGGCTCCGGGGAGCTGTTTTTT
NA	TRBJ2-7	TRBV28	TRBD1	CASIPGTGAYEQYF	TGTGCCAGCATTCCCGGGACAGGGGCCTACGAGCAGTACTTC
few	TRBJ2-5	TRBV4-2	NA	CASSPDSQLTETQYF	TGTGCCAGCAGCCCGGACAGTCAGCTAACAGAGACCCAGTACTTC
few	TRBJ2-3	TRBV11-1	TRBD2	CASSFQLAGAVTDTQYF	TGTGCCAGCAGCTTCCAACTAGCGGGGGCCGTAACAGATACGCAGTATTTT
few	TRBJ1-2	TRBV19	NA	CASSIGEDGYTF	TGTGCCAGTAGTATTGGGGAGGATGGCTACACCTTC
once	TRBJ2-7	TRBV28	NA	CASSKDSGSSYEQYF	TGTGCCAGCAGCAAGGACAGTGGGAGCTCCTACGAGCAGTACTTC
NA	TRBJ2-3	TRBV7-6	NA	CASSLAPDLATDTQYF	TGTGCCAGCAGCTTAGCGCCGGACTTAGCAACAGATACGCAGTATTTT
NA	TRBJ2-1	TRBV5-8	TRBD1	CASTSMRGLHNEQFF	TGTGCCAGCACCTCAATGAGGGGGCTCCACAATGAGCAGTTCTTC
NA	TRBJ1-5	TRBV19	NA	CASSTHHLGGSNQPQHF	TGTGCCAGTAGTACCCACCACCTGGGAGGCAGCAATCAGCCCCAGCATTTT
NA	TRBJ1-5	TRBV5-5	NA	CASSIRGDGQPQHF	TGTGCCAGCAGCATCAGGGGCGACGGTCAGCCCCAGCATTTT
few	TRBJ1-1	TRBV7-2	TRBD1	CASSQTGGSLNTEAFF	TGTGCCAGCAGCCAGACAGGGGGTAGCTTGAACACTGAAGCTTTCTTT
NA	TRBJ2-5	TRBV5-4	NA	CASSLVTGQESYF	TGTGCCAGCAGCTTGGTGACAGGACAAGAGAGCTACTTC
few	TRBJ2-7	TRBV7-2	TRBD2	CASSYLVLAGEQYF	TGTGCCAGCAGCTACCTGGTGCTAGCGGGCGAGCAGTACTTC
NA	TRBJ2-7	TRBV11-2	TRBD2	CASSLAFGTSVSYEQYF	TGTGCCAGCAGCTTAGCGTTCGGGACTAGCGTCTCCTACGAGCAGTACTTC
few	TRBJ2-7	TRBV7-2	TRBD1	CASSPSVGTGILEQYF	TGTGCCAGCAGCCCGTCTGTTGGGACAGGGATTCTCGAGCAGTACTTC
NA	TRBJ1-3	TRBV19	NA	CASSLQERDTIYF	TGTGCCAGTAGCCTCCAGGAGAGGGACACCATATATTTT